This T cell receptor (beta chain) was sequenced during a study of cytomegalovirus exposure and HLA in healthy donors. PCR amplification relied on 60 Vbeta primers (plus 13 Jbeta primers). The data were produced by immunoSEQ multiplex PCR, yet TCRdb's version contains in-frame clones alone and is incomplete. The sample lists 160,000 or so clones, about three quarters occurring once. Per the germline V gene, CDR1 is MGHRA and CDR2 is YSYEKL. The CDR3 is 19 amino acids. The trim removed 4 bases at V and 5 bases at J, leaving 16 bases unmatched. The sequenced sample consisted of PBMCs. This receptor was taken from a woman in her 40s in good health and CMV-seropositive. The rearrangement joins TRBV4-1 to TRBJ1-6; 8 positions agree with TRBD1. The CDR3 DNA reads TGCGCCAGCAGCCGTTTTACGGGACAGGCGACAACGGATAATTCACCCCTCCACTTT. Protein: CASSRFTGQATTDNSPLHF.